The clone carrying this TCR beta chain was counted many times. Its antigen is not identified. One entry per CDR3 protein results from TCRdb running MiXCR on the reads. The sample consists of about 310,000 distinct CDR3 sequences, approximately 25% of them appearing once. This specimen belongs to a study of T cell repertoires in cytomegalovirus infection. Trimming removed 8 bases from V and 4 bases from J, with 14 bases in between. CDR1 is SGHTA and CDR2 is FQGNSA in the germline V gene. The CDR3 spans 14 residues. The sequence derives from a human donor in good health (CMV status not recorded). Some clones in this sample may be carry-over from other donors' samples. The rearrangement joins TRBV7-2 to TRBJ1-4; no firm D call. The sample here was cultured PBMCs, taken from culture after CMV antigen stimulation. This chain's CDR3 is CASGIWRDNEKLFF. DNA of the CDR3: TGTGCCAGCGGGATTTGGCGAGATAATGAAAAACTGTTTTTT. The entire variable domain, with the rest obtained from reference TRBV7-2 and TRBJ1-4, is as follows: GAGVSQSPSNKVTEKGKDVELRCDPISGHTALYWYRQSLGQGLEFLIYFQGNSAPDKSGLPSDRFSAERTGGSVSTLTIQRTQQEDSAVYLCASGIWRDNEKLFFGSGTQLSVL.